The TCR beta chain under discussion was sequenced for a study of blood T cell repertoires in COVID-19. Across the whole study: The United States, Italy and Spain supplied acute and convalescent COVID-19 samples. Sources were T cells, B-cell-depleted T cells, or PBMCs; the material itself was cDNA or gDNA.

V was trimmed by 3 bases and J by 1 base, leaving 6 bases between them. CDR1 and CDR2 (germline): MNHEY, SMNVEV (reference sequence). CDR3 length: 13 amino acids. The protocol was immunoSEQ multiplex PCR, while the TCRdb copy is restricted to in-frame clones and leaves out a portion. The repertoire includes tens of thousands of clones, 83% of them detected once, and roughly 10% sits in the top ten. V is TRBV27 and J is TRBJ2-5; no clear D. The source material was peripheral blood. The receptor was derived from a man in his forties or fifties with COVID-19, enrolled during active disease. The CDR3 DNA is TGTGCCAGCAGTTTGTCTATCCAAGAGACCCAGTACTTC. Its translation: CASSLSIQETQYF.